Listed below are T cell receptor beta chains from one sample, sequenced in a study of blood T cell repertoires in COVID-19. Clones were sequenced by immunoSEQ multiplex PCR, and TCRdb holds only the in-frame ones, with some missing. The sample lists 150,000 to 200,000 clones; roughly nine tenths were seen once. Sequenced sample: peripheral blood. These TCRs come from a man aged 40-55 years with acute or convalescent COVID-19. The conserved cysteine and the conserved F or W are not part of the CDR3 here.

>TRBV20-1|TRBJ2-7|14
SASFLLGAVYYEQY
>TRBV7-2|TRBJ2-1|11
ASSLGASDEQF
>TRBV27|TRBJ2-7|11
ASSFGGSYEQY
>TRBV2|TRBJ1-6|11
ASIRGPNSPLH
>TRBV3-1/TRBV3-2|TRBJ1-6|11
ASSQSGISPLH
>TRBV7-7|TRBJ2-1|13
ASSSRLAGVDEQF
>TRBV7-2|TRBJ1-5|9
ASSLQGPQH
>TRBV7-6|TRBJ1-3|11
ASSLPGFGDLY
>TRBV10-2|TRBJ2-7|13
ASRPDGRRAYEQY
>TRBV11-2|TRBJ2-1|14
ASSLRVGGFGNEQF